A selection of T cell receptor beta chains follows, all from one sample in a study of shared clonotypes between healthy human individuals. Some clones are missing from TCRdb's copy, which holds only in-frame ones; the method was immunoSEQ multiplex PCR. The sample yields approximately 2.3 million clones, 80% to 95% seen once. Sequencing used naive CD4+ T cells from PBMCs. These receptors came from a man younger than 35 in good health. Some clones in this sample may be carry-over from other donors' samples. CDR3s include the opening cysteine and the closing phenylalanine or tryptophan. Expanded clones are given a class, and other clones once, few, many or no size at all.

clone_size v_call cdr3_aa
- TRBV23-1 CASSQPPRETQYF
- TRBV18 CASSPLRDNEQFF
- TRBV7-6 CASSLGGVDTEAFF
once TRBV2 CASGRDRGPTDTQYF
- TRBV2 CASSGGYEQYF
- TRBV7-9 CASSRQGTYEQYF
- TRBV28 CASSSQIWAEGGYTF
- TRBV6-6 CASRPDSREAFF
once TRBV5-1 CASSLAPAPDTQYF
- TRBV7-2 CASSLRASYEQYF
- TRBV7-8 CASSLVDRGFFF
- TRBV11-2 CASSLVGGPNEKLFF
- TRBV6-5 CASNLSGGTYEQYF
- TRBV5-1 CASSLGGRGYNEQFF
- TRBV7-8 CASSWGRGASYEQYF
- TRBV2 CASSEQGAFNEQYF
- TRBV27 CASRVTQGGGETQYF
- TRBV6-6 CASSYGRGKSGNTIYF
- TRBV6-4 CASRPGRGYGYTF
- TRBV30 CAWSPPGQGQNTIYF
few TRBV18 CASSGTGSSDYTF
once TRBV2 CASRRDSVNTEAFF
- TRBV4-3 CASSQEGQVFYEQYF
- TRBV10-3 CAISSELGAPLEQYF
- TRBV27 CASGTTNKNNEQFF
- TRBV5-1 CASKRLPGNSQSTNEKLFF
- TRBV28 CASSFYGTQYF
- TRBV7-8 CASSLFYSPVAPQETQYF
- TRBV5-1 CASSSDQGLLTEAFF
- TRBV27 CASSSTGDQPQHF
once TRBV9 CASSVGPGAGANVLTF
- TRBV11-2 CASSRSLAGGPRPYNEQFF
- TRBV28 CASSLSRGYGYTF
- TRBV4-2 CASSQGLEGWGSPLHF
- TRBV5-6 CASSLTTGDSNQPQHF
- TRBV9 CASSASVGDSNQPQHF
- TRBV5-1 CASSHKGETQYF
- TRBV15 CATSPGQDGTEAFF
- TRBV11-2 CASSLDSSGSSGELFF
- TRBV7-2 CASSLEWRRGYTF
- TRBV6-1 CASSEAFQGSEQFF
- TRBV10-1 CARPPGLAVEETQYF
once TRBV6-5 CASSWDRRTYEQYF
- TRBV5-8 CASSALSDEQFF
few TRBV18 CASSPLAGGTEAFF
- TRBV2 CASSRGQGAIGYTF
- TRBV30 CAWTGDFPEQYF
- TRBV18 CASSPVAGDYEQYF
once TRBV6-1 CASSILGTGKETQYF
once TRBV28 CASTSPRGATVNYGYTF
- TRBV18 CASSPRTASYEQYF
- TRBV20-1 CGGQQNTEAFF